This entry describes one T cell receptor (beta chain). What the recovered Cohort 3 donors had was two negative PCRs, clearance, or symptom resolution. In the authors' methods: From reference gene primer amplification, estimates of nucleated cell counts were derived. The protocol was immunoSEQ multiplex PCR, while the TCRdb copy is restricted to in-frame clones and leaves out a portion. From that table come the V and J calls and clone size; the DNA was used to work out D and trimming. The table records 200,000 to 250,000 clones, more than 70% of them present only once. These data come from a study of blood T cell repertoires in COVID-19. Study-level information: PBMCs, B-cell-depleted T cells, or T cells were the source of the cDNA or gDNA that made up the material.

Input material: PBMCs or T cells enriched from blood (not recorded which). The receptor was derived from a woman between 50 and 59 years old who had recovered from COVID-19.

CDR3 in DNA: TGCGCCAGCAGCCTCGTAGCGGGTCGGCAGTTCTTC. Amino acid sequence: CASSLVAGRQFF. This chain connects TRBV4-3 to TRBJ2-1, with 7 bases that match TRBD2. Trimming cost V 4 bases and J 12 bases; bases outside gene matches: 6. In germline, CDR1 is LGHNA, CDR2 YSLEER. This CDR3 region has 12 residues.